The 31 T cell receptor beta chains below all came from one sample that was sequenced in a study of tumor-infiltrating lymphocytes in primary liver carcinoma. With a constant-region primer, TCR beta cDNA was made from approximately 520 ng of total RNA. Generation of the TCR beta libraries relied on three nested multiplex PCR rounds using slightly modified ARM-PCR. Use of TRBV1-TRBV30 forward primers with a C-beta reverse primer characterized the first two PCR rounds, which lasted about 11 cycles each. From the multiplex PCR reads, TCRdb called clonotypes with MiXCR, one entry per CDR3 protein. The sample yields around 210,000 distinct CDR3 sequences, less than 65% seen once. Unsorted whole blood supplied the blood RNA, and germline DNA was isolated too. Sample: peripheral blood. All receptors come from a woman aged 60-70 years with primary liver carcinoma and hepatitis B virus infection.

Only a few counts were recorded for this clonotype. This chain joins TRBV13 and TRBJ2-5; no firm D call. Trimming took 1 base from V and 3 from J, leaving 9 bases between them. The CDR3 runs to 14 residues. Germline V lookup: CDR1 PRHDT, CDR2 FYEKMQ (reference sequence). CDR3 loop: CASSLVSVKETQYF. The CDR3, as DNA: TGTGCCAGCAGCTTAGTTTCCGTTAAAGAGACCCAGTACTTC.

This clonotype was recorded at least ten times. CDR3 sequence reads: CASSREGAGQETQYF. The CDR3 DNA reads TGTGCCAGCAGCCGCGAGGGAGCGGGCCAAGAGACCCAGTACTTC. The V call is TRBV4-2, the J call TRBJ2-5; tentatively, D is TRBD2 (6 bases). V lost 4 bases, J lost 1 base, and 13 bases lay in between. CDR1 LGHNA and CDR2 YNFKEQ come from the germline V gene. This CDR3 contains 15 residues.

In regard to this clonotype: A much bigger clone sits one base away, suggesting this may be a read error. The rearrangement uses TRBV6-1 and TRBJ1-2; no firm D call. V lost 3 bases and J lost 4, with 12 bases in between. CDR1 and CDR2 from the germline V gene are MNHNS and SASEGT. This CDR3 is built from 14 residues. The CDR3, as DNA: TGTGCCAGCAGTGATGGGGTGGGGAGCTATGGCTACACCTTC. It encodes CASSDGVGSYGYTF.

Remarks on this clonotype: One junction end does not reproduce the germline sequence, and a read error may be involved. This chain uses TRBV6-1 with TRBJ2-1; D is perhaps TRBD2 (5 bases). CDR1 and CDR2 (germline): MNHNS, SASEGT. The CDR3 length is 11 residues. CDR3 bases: TGTACCAGCAGTGAGGGCCGGTTGCAGTTCTTC. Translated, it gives CTSSEGRLQFF.

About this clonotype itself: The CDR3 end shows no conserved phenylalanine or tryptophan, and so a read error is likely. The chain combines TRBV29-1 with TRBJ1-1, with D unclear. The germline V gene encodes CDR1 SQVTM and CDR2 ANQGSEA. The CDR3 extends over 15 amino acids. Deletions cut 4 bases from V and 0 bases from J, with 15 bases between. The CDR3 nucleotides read TGCAGCGTTGGTGGAGGATGGGGTATGAACACTGAAGCTTTCTCT. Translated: CSVGGGWGMNTEAFS.

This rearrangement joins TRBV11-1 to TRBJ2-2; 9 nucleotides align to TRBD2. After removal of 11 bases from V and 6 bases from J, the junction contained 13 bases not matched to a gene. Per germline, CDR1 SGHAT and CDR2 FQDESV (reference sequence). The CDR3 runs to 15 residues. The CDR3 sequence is CASRSGGTDSGELFF. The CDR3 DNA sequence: TGTGCCTCTAGGAGCGGGGGGACCGACTCCGGGGAGCTGTTTTTT.

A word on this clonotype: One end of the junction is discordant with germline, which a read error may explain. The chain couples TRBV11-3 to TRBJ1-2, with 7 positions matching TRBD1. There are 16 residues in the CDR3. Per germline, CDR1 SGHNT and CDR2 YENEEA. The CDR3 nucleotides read TGCGCCAACAGCTTAGAAGGGCGCAGGGGGGTCTATGGCTACACCTTC. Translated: CANSLEGRRGVYGYTF.

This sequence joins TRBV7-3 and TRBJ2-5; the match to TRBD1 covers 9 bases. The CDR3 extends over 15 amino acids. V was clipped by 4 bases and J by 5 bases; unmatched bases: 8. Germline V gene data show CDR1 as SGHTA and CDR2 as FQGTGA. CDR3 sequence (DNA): TGTGCCAGCAGCTCGGGACAGGGCCATTCCGAGACCCAGTACTTC. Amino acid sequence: CASSSGQGHSETQYF.

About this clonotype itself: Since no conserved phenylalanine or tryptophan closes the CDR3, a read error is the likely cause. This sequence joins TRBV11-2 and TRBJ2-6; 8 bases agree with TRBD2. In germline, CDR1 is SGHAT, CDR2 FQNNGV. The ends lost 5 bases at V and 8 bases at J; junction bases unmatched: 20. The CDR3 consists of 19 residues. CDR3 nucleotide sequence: TGTGCCAGCAGCCCGGGACTGTTCTGGACTAGCTCTAGGTCCAACGTCCTGACTTTA. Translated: CASSPGLFWTSSRSNVLTL.

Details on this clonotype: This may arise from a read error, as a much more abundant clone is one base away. CDR3 sequence: CAGSFEAAGELFF. For the CDR3, the DNA is TGTGCCGGCAGCTTCGAAGCGGCCGGGGAGCTGTTTTTT. This chain connects TRBV7-8 to TRBJ2-2; perhaps TRBD2 as D (5 bases). Germline loops: CDR1 SGHVS, CDR2 FQNEAQ. The CDR3 length is 13 residues.

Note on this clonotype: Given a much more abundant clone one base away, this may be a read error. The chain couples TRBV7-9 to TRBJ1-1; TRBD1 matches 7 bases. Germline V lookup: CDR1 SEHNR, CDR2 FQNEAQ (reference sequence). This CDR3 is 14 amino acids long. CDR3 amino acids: CTSIPLQGSTEAFF. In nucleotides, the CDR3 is TGTACCAGCATTCCTCTACAGGGGAGCACTGAAGCTTTCTTT. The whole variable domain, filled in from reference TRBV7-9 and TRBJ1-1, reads DTGVSQNPRHKITKRGQNVTFRCDPISEHNRLYWYRQTLGQGPEFLTYFQNEAQLEKSRLLSDRFSAERPKGSFSTLEIQRTEQGDSAMYLCTSIPLQGSTEAFFGQGTRLTVV.

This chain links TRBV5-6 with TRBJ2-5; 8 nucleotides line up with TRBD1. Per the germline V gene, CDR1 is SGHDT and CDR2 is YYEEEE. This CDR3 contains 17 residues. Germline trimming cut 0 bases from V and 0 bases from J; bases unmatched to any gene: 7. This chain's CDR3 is CASSLEGQGAYQETQYF. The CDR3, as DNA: TGTGCCAGCAGCTTGGAAGGGCAGGGGGCATACCAAGAGACCCAGTACTTC.

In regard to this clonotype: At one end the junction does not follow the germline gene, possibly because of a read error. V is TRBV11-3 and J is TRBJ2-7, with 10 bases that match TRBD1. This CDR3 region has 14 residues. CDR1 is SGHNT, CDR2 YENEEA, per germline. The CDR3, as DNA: TGTGCCAGCTGCTTGAGACAGGGGGCAGGCGGGCAGTACTTC. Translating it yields CASCLRQGAGGQYF.

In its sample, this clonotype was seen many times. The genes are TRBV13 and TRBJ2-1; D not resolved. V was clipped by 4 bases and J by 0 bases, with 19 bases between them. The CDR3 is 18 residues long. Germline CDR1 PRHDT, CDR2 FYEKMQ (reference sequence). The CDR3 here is CASSSPPPLRSSYNEQFF. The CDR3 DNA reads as TGTGCCAGCAGCTCCCCCCCTCCCCTTAGGAGCTCCTACAATGAGCAGTTCTTC.

The CDR3 protein is CASSIFGSRTDTQYF. The CDR3 bases are TGTGCCAGTAGTATATTCGGGAGTCGCACAGATACGCAGTATTTT. The chain has TRBV19 and TRBJ2-3, with TRBD2 as a possible D gene (6 bases). CDR3 length equals 15 residues. The germline V gene encodes CDR1 LNHDA and CDR2 SQIVND (reference sequence). Trimming left V 2 bases short and J 1 base short, with 10 bases between.

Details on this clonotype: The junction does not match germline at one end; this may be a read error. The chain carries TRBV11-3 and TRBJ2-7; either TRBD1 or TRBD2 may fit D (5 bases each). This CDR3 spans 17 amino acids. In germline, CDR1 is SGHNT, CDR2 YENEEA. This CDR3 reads CASTYGDGPFNPCELYF. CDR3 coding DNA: TGTGCCAGCACCTATGGGGACGGACCATTCAACCCCTGCGAGCTGTACTTC.

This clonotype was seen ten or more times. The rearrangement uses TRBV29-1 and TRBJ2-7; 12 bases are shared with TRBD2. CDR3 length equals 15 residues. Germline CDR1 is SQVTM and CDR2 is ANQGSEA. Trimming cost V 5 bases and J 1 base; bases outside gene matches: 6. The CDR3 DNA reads TGCAGCGTTACCCTGACTAGCGGGAGTTCCTACGAGCAGTACTTC. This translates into CSVTLTSGSSYEQYF.

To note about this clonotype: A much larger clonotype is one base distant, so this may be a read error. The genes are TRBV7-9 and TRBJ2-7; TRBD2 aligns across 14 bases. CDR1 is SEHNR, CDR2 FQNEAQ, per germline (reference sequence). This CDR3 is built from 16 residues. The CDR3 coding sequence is TGTGCCCGCAGCTTAGGCGGGACTAGCGGGAGCTACGAGCAGTACTTC. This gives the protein CARSLGGTSGSYEQYF.

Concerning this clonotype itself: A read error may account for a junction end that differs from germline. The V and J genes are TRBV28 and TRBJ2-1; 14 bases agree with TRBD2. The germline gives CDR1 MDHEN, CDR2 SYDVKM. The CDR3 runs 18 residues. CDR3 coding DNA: TGTGCCAGCAGTTCTCTGGGACTAGCGGGAGACACCTACAATGAGCAGCTCTTC. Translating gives CASSSLGLAGDTYNEQLF.

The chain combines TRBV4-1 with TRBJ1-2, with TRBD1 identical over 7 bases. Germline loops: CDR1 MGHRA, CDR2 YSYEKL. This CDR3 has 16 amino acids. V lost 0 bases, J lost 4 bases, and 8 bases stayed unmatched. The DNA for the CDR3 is TGCGCCAGCAGCCAAGAGGAGGGGGCGCGCGGCTATGGCTACACCTTC. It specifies CASSQEEGARGYGYTF.

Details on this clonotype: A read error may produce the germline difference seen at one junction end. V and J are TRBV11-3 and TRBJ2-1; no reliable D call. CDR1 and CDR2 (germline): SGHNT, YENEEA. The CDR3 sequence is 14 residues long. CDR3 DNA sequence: TGTGCCAGCAGCTTTCGCCTTACCTACAATGAGCAGCTCTTC. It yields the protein CASSFRLTYNEQLF.

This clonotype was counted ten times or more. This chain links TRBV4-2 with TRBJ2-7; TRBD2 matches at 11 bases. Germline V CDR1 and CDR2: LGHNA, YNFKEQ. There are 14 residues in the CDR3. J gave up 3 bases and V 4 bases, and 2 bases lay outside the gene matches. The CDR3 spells CASSLGTSGYEQYF. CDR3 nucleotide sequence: TGTGCCAGCAGCCTCGGGACTAGCGGCTACGAGCAGTACTTC.

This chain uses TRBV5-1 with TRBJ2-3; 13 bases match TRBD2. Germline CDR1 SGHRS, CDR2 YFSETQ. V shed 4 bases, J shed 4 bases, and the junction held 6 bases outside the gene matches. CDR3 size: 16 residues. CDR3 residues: CASSKGLAGFSDTQYF. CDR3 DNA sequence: TGCGCCAGCAGCAAGGGACTAGCGGGATTCTCAGATACGCAGTATTTT.

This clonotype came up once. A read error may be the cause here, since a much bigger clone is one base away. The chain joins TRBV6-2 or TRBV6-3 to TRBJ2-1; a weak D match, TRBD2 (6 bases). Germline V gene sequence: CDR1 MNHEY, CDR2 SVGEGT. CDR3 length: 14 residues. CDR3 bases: TGTGCCAGCAGTTACGGAGGGCCCCCCAATGTGCAGTTCTTC. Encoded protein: CASSYGGPPNVQFF.

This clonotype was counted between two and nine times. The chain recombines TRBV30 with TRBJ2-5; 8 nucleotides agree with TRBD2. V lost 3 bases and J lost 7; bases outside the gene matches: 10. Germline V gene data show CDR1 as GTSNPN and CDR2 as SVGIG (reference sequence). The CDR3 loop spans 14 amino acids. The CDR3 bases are TGTGCCTGGAGCCTAGCGGGTCGGCCGGGGACCCAGTACTTC. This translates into CAWSLAGRPGTQYF.

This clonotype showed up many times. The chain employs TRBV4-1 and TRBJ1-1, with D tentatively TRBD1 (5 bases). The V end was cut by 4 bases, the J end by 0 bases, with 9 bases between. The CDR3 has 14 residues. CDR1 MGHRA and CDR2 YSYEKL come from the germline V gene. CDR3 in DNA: TGCGCCAGCAGCCTGGGACTGTTGAACACTGAAGCTTTCTTT. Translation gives CASSLGLLNTEAFF.

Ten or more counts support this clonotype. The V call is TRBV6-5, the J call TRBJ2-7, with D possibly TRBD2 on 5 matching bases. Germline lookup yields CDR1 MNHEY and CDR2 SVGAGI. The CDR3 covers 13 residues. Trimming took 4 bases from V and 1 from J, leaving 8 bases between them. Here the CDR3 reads CASSSGVSYEQYF. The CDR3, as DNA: TGTGCCAGCAGTTCCGGGGTTTCCTACGAGCAGTACTTC.

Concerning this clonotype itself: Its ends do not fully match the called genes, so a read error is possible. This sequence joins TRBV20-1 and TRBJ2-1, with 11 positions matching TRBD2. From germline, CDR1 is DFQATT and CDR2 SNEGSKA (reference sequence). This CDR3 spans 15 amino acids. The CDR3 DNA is TGCAGCGCTAGAGATACTAGCGGGAGAGGTGATGAGCAGTTCTTC. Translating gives CSARDTSGRGDEQFF.

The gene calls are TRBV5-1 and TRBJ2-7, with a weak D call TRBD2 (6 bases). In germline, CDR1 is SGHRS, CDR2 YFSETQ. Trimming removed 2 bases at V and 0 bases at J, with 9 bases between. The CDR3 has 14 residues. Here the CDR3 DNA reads TGCGCCAGCAGCTTCTTAGCGGACTCCTACGAGCAGTACTTC. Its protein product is CASSFLADSYEQYF. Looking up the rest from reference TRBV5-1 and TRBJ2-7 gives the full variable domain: KAGVTQTPRYLIKTRGQQVTLSCSPISGHRSVSWYQQTPGQGLQFLFEYFSETQRNKGNFPGRFSGRQFSNSRSEMNVSTLELGDSALYLCASSFLADSYEQYFGPGTRLTVT.

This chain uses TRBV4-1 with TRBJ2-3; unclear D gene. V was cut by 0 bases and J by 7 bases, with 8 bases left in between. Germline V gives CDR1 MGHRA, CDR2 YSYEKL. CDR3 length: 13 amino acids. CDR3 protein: CASSQETNNTQYF. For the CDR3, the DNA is TGCGCCAGCAGCCAAGAAACGAACAATACGCAGTATTTT.

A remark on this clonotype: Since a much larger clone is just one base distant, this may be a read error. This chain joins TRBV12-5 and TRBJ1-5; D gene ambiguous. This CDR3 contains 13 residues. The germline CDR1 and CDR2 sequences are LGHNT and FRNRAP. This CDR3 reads CASGLPPNHPQHF. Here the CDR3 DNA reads TGTGCTAGTGGTTTGCCGCCAAATCATCCCCAGCATTTT.